The present entry profiles one T cell receptor (beta chain) with its context. Its antigen remains unidentified. This sample stems from a study of shared clonotypes between healthy human individuals. Study background: The study used three CD4 naive, three CD4 memory, two CD8 naive and one CD8 memory plate per donor.

The V end lost 3 bases, the J end lost 4 bases, and 15 bases lay between the germline ends. Germline CDR1 is GTSNPN and CDR2 is SVGIG (reference sequence). CDR3 length equals 15 residues. Data came from immunoSEQ multiplex PCR; TCRdb stores just in-frame clones and leaves some out. The data show more than 1.2 million clones, 98% seen once. Whole-study findings and limits: On the whole, naive subsets had larger estimated richness than memory subsets had. The four-donor shared clonotypes exceeded non-shared clonotypes in generation probability, with non-shared ones scoring lower.

V is TRBV30 and J is TRBJ1-4; D call uncertain. The clonotype was recovered from a man in his thirties or forties in good health. The sequenced sample was naive CD4+ T cells sorted from blood. Subset reported: CD45RA+ positively selected. The CDR3: CAWRKKGGSNEKLFF. The CDR3 DNA reads as TGTGCCTGGAGAAAAAAGGGTGGCAGTAATGAAAAACTGTTTTTT.